Described below is a single T cell receptor beta chain sequence and its context. Its antigen is still unknown. The sample originates from a study of OX40 agonist ivuxolimab in advanced cancers. Study in general: Ivuxolimab was administered intravenously to patients at 0.01 to 10 mg/kg every 2 weeks. The eligibility criteria allowed prior anti-PD-1, anti-PD-L1 or anti-CTLA-4 therapy, and 30% to 40% had some. Points from the study as a whole: Among patients with partial responses at 0.1-3.0 mg/kg, clonal expansion was among the lowest. At 0.1 to 3.0 mg/kg, clonal expansion of CD4+ and CD8+ blood T cells had occurred by week 6.

Profiled with immunoSEQ multiplex PCR; TCRdb holds only in-frame clones, not every one. The sample includes about 89,000 clones, 86% of them seen just once. The V gene lost 3 bases and the J gene lost 3 bases, with 9 bases spanning the gap. The CDR3 covers 13 residues. The germline V gene has CDR1 KGHSH and CDR2 LQKENI. This chain connects TRBV18 to TRBJ2-7; D remains unclear. The TCR originated in an adult with an advanced solid tumor such as melanoma, head and neck, liver or kidney cancer. This specimen was CD4+ or CD8+ T cells sorted from blood, taken in a trial of the OX40 agonist ivuxolimab. DNA for the CDR3: TGTGCCAGCTCACCCTTTTCGGGCTACGAGCAGTACTTC. Its protein is CASSPFSGYEQYF. The full variable domain, with the rest looked up from reference TRBV18 and TRBJ2-7, is NAGVMQNPRHLVRRRGQEARLRCSPMKGHSHVYWYRQLPEEGLKFMVYLQKENIIDESGMPKERFSAEFPKEGPSILRIQQVVRGDSAAYFCASSPFSGYEQYFGPGTRLTVT.